The 10 T cell receptor beta chains in this list originate from one sample, sequenced in a study of T cell repertoires in cytomegalovirus infection (dated by TCRdb to between 2018 and 2021). These receptors have no identified antigens. TCRdb names Illumina HiSeq 1500 as the instrument used. The public reads were reanalyzed by TCRdb: fastp trimming at Q25, MiXCR alignment, in-frame beta chains only. Here each entry gathers all rows of one CDR3 protein and keeps the most common genes and DNA. This sample comprises about 770,000 distinct CDR3 sequences, 29% of them detected only once. Clones ranked in the top ten supply around 12% of the sample. This specimen's treatment or condition label, interpreted: in vitro stimulation with specific CMV peptide epitopes to enrich CMV-specific T cells. Sample: cultured CD8+ T cells from PBMCs, taken from culture after CMV antigen stimulation. Receptors were obtained from a human donor in good health (CMV status not recorded). Some clones in this sample may be carry-over from other donors' samples.

This clonotype came up a few times. The rearrangement links TRBV2 to TRBJ1-6; D unresolved. The CDR3 loop spans 13 amino acids. Per germline, CDR1 SNHLY and CDR2 FYNNEI. V dropped 3 bases and J dropped 8 bases, with 8 bases sitting between them. CDR3 coding DNA: TGTGCCAGCAGTGAGACCCCGTATTCACCCCTCCACTTT. It yields the protein CASSETPYSPLHF.

A few counts support this clonotype. The rearrangement uses TRBV29-1 and TRBJ2-2, with a tentative D call TRBD2 (5 bases). The CDR3 runs to 17 residues. Germline CDR1 is SQVTM and CDR2 is ANQGSEA. V lost 0 bases to trimming and J lost 4 bases, with 18 bases between them. The CDR3 here is CSVEEPPPMAGTGELFF. In DNA form, the CDR3 reads TGCAGCGTTGAAGAGCCCCCTCCCATGGCGGGCACCGGGGAGCTGTTTTTT.

This clonotype was seen only a few times. The V and J genes are TRBV27 and TRBJ1-5, with TRBD1 as a possible D gene (5 bases). Trimming removed 4 bases at V and 11 bases at J, with 21 bases between. Germline lookup yields CDR1 MNHEY and CDR2 SMNVEV (reference sequence). The CDR3 runs to 15 residues. CDR3 amino acids: CASSSGGFSLKAQHF. Here the CDR3 DNA reads TGTGCCAGCAGTTCCGGGGGGTTCTCCTTGAAGGCCCAGCATTTT.

This chain uses TRBV4-1 with TRBJ2-1, with 7 nucleotides matching TRBD1. J was trimmed by 10 bases and V by 1 base; bases with no gene match: 4. CDR3 length equals 13 residues. Per the germline V gene, CDR1 is MGHRA and CDR2 is YSYEKL. The CDR3: CASSQGLGQEQFF. In DNA form, the CDR3 reads TGCGCCAGCAGCCAAGGTCTGGGACAGGAGCAGTTCTTC.

This chain uses TRBV20-1 with TRBJ1-2; possible D gene TRBD1, 6 bases. CDR1 is DFQATT and CDR2 is SNEGSKA in the germline V gene (reference sequence). V lost 0 bases, J lost 3 bases, and 14 bases lay in between. CDR3 length equals 15 residues. The CDR3 bases are TGCAGTGCTAGAGATACAGGGAAGGTCGACTATGGCTACACCTTC. This codes for CSARDTGKVDYGYTF.

In DNA, the CDR3 is TGCGCCAGCAGCCTTGGGGGGAGACAGGGGTCCTATGGCTACACCTTC. Translation gives CASSLGGRQGSYGYTF. This chain connects TRBV4-3 to TRBJ1-2, with TRBD1 identical over 8 bases. Germline V gene lookup returns CDR1 LGHNA and CDR2 YSLEER. The J segment lost 4 bases and the V segment lost 4 bases, leaving 11 bases of the junction unmatched. The CDR3 loop spans 16 amino acids.

V gene TRBV27 combines with J gene TRBJ1-2, with no clear D. V shed 0 bases and J shed 0 bases, with 8 bases lying between them. CDR1 and CDR2 (germline): MNHEY, SMNVEV (reference sequence). The CDR3 spans 15 residues. The CDR3 nucleotides read TGTGCCAGCAGTTTATCGTGGCAGACTAACTATGGCTACACCTTC. Protein sequence: CASSLSWQTNYGYTF.

The CDR3, as DNA: TGTGCCACAACCCGACACCCGCTAGCCAAAAACATTCAGTACTTC. Residues: CATTRHPLAKNIQYF. The chain carries TRBV27 and TRBJ2-4; D uncertain. Germline values: CDR1 MNHEY, CDR2 SMNVEV (reference sequence). V was trimmed by 10 bases and J by 0 bases, leaving 16 bases between them. There are 15 residues in the CDR3.

A few counts support this clonotype. The V and J genes are TRBV20-1 and TRBJ2-1; 8 bases map to TRBD2. Germline V CDR1 and CDR2: DFQATT, SNEGSKA (reference sequence). The CDR3 extends over 18 amino acids. Germline trimming cut 0 bases from V and 3 bases from J; bases unmatched to any gene: 13. This CDR3 is CSAREFPLIAGSYNEQFF. The CDR3, as DNA: TGCAGTGCTAGAGAATTCCCCTTAATAGCGGGGAGCTACAATGAGCAGTTCTTC.

This clonotype appeared a few times. This chain connects TRBV28 to TRBJ2-3, with 7 bases that match TRBD1. The CDR3 sequence is 15 residues long. Germline V gene lookup returns CDR1 MDHEN and CDR2 SYDVKM. V was pared by 2 bases and J by 2 bases, with 4 bases of the junction left unmatched. CDR3 sequence reads: CASSLDRDPTDTQYF. CDR3 coding DNA: TGTGCCAGCAGTTTAGACAGGGATCCCACAGATACGCAGTATTTT.